The T cell receptor beta chain described here comes from a study of cytomegalovirus exposure and HLA in healthy donors. Across the study: A prior analysis found 117 million unique TCR beta sequences from 150 million to 200 million T cells. Study results and limitations: Altogether, around 160 TCR beta chains were recorded as cytomegalovirus-associated. Researchers reported in a later analysis that a missense DCLRE1C variant was tied to TCR beta V- and J-gene trimming. Reported results showed that the classifier diagnosed cytomegalovirus status with high specificity and sensitivity.

V dropped 2 bases and J dropped 3 bases, with 20 bases sitting between them. Germline V gene lookup returns CDR1 GTSNPN and CDR2 SVGIG (reference sequence). The CDR3 contains 17 residues. With 60 Vbeta and 13 Jbeta primers, the PCR was carried out. The assay was immunoSEQ multiplex PCR, and TCRdb's table has in-frame clones only and misses some. The table shows 100,000 to 150,000 clones, with 15% to 17% occurring only once. In this sample, this clone turned up a few times. Its antigen remains unknown. This TCR derives from a woman aged 18-29 years in good health and CMV-seronegative. The rearrangement uses TRBV30 and TRBJ1-5, with a weak D call TRBD1 (6 bases). Sequencing was done on a sample of PBMCs. The CDR3 region is CAWSTWAGENINQPQHF. The DNA of the CDR3 is TGTGCCTGGAGTACCTGGGCAGGGGAAAATATCAATCAGCCCCAGCATTTT.